Sequencing of this T cell receptor (beta chain) was carried out in a study of cytomegalovirus exposure and HLA in healthy donors. This CDR3 has 15 amino acids. Germline V gives CDR1 SGHRS, CDR2 YFSETQ. V was pared by 0 bases and J by 5 bases, with 15 bases between. On this clone: The conserved phenylalanine or tryptophan is not found at the CDR3 terminus, so this likely reflects a read error.

PCR used 60 Vbeta primers and 13 Jbeta primers. The method was immunoSEQ multiplex PCR; TCRdb's version includes in-frame clones alone and lacks a portion of them. Its listing shows 95,000 to 150,000 clones. This sequence originates from a man aged 25 to 40 in good health and CMV-seronegative. The chain combines TRBV5-1 with TRBJ2-7; D possibly corresponds to TRBD2 (5 bases). The sequenced material came from PBMCs. The CDR3 loop reads CASSLADSGGDEQYL. The CDR3 region has the DNA TGCGCCAGCAGCTTGGCCGACTCTGGAGGCGACGAGCAGTACCTC.